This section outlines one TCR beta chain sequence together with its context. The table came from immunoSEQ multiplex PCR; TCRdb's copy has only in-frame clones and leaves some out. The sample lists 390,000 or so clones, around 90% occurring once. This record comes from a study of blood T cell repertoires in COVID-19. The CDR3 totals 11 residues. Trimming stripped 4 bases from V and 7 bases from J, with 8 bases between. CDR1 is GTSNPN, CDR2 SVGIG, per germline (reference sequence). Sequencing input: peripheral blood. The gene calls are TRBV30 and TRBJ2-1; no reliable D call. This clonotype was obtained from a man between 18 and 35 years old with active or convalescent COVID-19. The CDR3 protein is CAWKEWNEQFF. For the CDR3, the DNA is TGTGCCTGGAAGGAGTGGAATGAGCAGTTCTTC.